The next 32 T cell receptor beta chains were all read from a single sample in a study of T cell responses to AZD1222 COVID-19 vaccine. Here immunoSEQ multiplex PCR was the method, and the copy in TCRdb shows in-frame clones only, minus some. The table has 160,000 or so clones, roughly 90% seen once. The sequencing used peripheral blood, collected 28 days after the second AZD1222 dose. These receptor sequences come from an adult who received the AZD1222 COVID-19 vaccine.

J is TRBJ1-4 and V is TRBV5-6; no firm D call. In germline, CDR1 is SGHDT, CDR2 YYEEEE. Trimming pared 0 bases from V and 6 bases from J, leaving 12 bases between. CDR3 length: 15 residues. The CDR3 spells CASSLVRGGHEKLFF. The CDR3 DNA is TGTGCCAGCAGCTTGGTCCGGGGTGGACATGAAAAACTGTTTTTT.

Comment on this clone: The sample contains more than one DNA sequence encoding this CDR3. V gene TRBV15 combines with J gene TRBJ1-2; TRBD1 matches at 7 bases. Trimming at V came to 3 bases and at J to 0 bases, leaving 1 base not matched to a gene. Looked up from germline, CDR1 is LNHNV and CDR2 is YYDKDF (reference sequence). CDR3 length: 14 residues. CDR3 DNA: TGTGCCACCAGCAGCAGGGGGGCTAACTATGGCTACACCTTC. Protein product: CATSSRGANYGYTF.

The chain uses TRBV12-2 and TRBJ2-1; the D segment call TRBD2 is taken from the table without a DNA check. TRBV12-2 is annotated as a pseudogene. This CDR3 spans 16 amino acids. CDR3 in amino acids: CASRLGTSGDYNEQFF. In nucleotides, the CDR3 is TGTGCAAGTCGCTTAGGGACTAGCGGGGACTACAATGAGCAGTTCTTC.

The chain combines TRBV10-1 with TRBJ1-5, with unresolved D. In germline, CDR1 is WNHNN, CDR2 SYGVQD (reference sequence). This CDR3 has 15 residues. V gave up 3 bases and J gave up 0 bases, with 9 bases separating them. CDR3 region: CASSEGRYSNQPQHF. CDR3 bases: TGCGCCAGCAGTGAAGGCAGATATAGCAATCAGCCCCAGCATTTT.

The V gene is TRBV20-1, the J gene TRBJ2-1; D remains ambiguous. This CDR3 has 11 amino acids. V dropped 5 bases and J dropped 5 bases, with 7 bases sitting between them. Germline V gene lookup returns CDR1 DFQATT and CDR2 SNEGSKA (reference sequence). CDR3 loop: CSAFLDNEQFF. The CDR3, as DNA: TGCAGTGCTTTCCTTGACAATGAGCAGTTCTTC.

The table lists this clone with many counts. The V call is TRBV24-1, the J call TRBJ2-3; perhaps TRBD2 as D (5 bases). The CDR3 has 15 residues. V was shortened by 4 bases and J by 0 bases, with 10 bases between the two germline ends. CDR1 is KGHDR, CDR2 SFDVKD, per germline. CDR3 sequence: CATSDSAASTDTQYF. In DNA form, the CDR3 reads TGTGCCACCAGTGACTCAGCGGCTAGCACAGATACGCAGTATTTT.

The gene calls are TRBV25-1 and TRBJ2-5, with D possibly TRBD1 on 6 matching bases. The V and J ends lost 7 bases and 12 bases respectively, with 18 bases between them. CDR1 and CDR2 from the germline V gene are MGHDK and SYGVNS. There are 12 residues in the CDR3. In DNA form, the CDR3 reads TGTGCCAGCACCTATCAAGGCGGACAGAAGTACTTC. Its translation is CASTYQGGQKYF.

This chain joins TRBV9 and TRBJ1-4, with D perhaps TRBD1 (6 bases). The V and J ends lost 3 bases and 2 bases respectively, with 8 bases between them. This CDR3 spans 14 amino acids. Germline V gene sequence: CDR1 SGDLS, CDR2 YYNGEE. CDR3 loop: CASSAQGTNEKLFF. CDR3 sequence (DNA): TGTGCCAGCAGCGCACAGGGTACTAATGAAAAACTGTTTTTT.

CDR3 in amino acids: CASSQAYGYTF. The CDR3 region has the DNA TGTGCCAGCAGCCAAGCGTATGGCTACACCTTC. The chain couples TRBV5-8 to TRBJ1-2, with D unclear. The CDR3 runs 11 residues. Trimming took 4 bases from V and 5 from J, leaving 6 bases between them. CDR1 SGHTS and CDR2 YDEGEE come from the germline V gene.

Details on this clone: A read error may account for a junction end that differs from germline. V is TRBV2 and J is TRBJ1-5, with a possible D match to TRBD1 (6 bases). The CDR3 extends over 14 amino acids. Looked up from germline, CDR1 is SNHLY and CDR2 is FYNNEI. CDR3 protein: CAGRGPGVNQPQHF. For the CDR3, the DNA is TGTGCCGGCAGGGGCCCAGGCGTCAATCAGCCCCAGCATTTT.

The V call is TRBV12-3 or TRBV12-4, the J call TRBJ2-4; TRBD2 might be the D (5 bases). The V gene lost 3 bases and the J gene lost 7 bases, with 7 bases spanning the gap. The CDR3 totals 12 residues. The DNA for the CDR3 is TGTGCCAGCAGTTTTTCGGGGAACATTCAGTACTTC. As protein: CASSFSGNIQYF.

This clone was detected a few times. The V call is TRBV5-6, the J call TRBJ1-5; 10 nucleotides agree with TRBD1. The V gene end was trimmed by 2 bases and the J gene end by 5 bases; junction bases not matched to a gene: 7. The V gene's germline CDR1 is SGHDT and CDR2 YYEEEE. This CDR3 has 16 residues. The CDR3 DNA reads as TGTGCCAGCAGCTTCTGGGGACAGGGGTACGATCAGCCCCAGCATTTT. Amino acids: CASSFWGQGYDQPQHF.

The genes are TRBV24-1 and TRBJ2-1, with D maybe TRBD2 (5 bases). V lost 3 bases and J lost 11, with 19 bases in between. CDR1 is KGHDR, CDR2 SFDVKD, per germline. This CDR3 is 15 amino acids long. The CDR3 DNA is TGTGCCACCAGTGATCCGGGGTCCAACCTAATGAAGCAGTTCTTC. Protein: CATSDPGSNLMKQFF.

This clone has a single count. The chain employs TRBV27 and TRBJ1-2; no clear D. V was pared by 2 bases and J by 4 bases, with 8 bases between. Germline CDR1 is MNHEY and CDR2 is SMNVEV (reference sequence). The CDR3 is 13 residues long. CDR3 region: CASSLKGSYGYTF. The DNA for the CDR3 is TGTGCCAGCAGTTTAAAGGGATCCTATGGCTACACCTTC.

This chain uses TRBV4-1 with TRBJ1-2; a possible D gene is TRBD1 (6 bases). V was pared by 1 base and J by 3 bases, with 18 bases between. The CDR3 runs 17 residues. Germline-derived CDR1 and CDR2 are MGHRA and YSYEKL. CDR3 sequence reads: CASSQGQPQGLDYGYTF. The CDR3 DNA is TGCGCCAGCAGCCAAGGACAACCCCAGGGGCTCGACTATGGCTACACCTTC.

CDR3 sequence (DNA): TGTGCCAGCAGTTACAGAGGGTACAACACCGGGGAGCTGTTTTTT. Its protein product is CASSYRGYNTGELFF. The chain couples TRBV6-6 to TRBJ2-2; perhaps TRBD2 as D (5 bases). Between the trimmed V and J ends, which lost 2 bases and 2 bases, there was a span of 9 bases. Germline CDR1 is MNHNY and CDR2 is SVGAGI (reference sequence). This CDR3 spans 15 amino acids.

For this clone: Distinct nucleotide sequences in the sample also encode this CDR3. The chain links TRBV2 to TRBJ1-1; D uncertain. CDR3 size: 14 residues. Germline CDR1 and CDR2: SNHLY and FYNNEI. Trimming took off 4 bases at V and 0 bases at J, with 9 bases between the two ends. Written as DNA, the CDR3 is TGTGCCAGCAGTGTAACAACGCTGAACACTGAAGCTTTCTTT. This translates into CASSVTTLNTEAFF.

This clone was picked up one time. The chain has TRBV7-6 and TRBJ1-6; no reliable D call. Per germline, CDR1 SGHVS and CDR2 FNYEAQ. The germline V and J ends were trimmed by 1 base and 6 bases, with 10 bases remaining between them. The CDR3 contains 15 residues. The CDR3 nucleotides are TGTGCCAGCAGCTTAGAAGGCCTTCTTAATTCACCCCTCCACTTT. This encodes CASSLEGLLNSPLHF.

CDR3 amino acids: CASSLRRGPQETQYF. CDR3 coding DNA: TGCGCCAGCAGCTTGCGGCGGGGGCCCCAAGAGACCCAGTACTTC. V and J are TRBV5-1 and TRBJ2-5; D possibly corresponds to TRBD2 (7 bases). Between the trimmed V and J ends, which lost 1 base and 1 base, there was a span of 11 bases. CDR1 is SGHRS and CDR2 is YFSETQ in the germline V gene. The CDR3 length is 15 residues.

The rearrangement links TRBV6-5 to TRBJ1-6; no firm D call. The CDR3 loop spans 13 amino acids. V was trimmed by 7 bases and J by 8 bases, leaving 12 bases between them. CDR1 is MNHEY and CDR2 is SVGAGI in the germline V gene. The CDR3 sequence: CASKAFLDSPLHF. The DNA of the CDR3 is TGTGCCAGCAAAGCCTTTTTGGATTCACCCCTCCACTTT.

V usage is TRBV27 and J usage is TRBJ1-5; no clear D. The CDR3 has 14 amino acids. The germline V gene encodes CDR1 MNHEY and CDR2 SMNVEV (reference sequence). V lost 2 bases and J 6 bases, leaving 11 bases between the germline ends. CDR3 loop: CASSLRRETQPQHF. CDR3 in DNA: TGTGCCAGCAGTTTAAGGAGGGAGACTCAGCCCCAGCATTTT.

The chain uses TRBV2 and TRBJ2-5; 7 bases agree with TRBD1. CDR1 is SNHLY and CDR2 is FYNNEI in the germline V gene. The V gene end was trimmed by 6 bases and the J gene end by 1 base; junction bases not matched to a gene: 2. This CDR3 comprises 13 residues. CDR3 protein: CASRWDSQETQYF. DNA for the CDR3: TGTGCCAGCAGGTGGGACAGCCAAGAGACCCAGTACTTC.

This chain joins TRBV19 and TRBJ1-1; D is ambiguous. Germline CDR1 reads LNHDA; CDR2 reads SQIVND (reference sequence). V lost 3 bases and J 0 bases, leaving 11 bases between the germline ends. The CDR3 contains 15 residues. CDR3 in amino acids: CASSMIAGMNTEAFF. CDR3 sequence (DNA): TGTGCCAGTAGTATGATCGCGGGAATGAACACTGAAGCTTTCTTT.

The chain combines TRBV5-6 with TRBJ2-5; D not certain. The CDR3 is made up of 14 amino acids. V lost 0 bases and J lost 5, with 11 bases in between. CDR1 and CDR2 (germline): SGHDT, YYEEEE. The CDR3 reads CASSLAPSRETQYF. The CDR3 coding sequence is TGTGCCAGCAGCTTGGCCCCATCCCGGGAGACCCAGTACTTC.

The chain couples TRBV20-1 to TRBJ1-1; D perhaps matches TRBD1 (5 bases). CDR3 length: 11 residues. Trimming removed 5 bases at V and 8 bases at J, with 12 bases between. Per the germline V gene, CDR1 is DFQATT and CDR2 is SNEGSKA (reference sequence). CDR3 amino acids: CSAWGRVEAFF. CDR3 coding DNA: TGCAGTGCTTGGGGGAGGGTCGAAGCTTTCTTT.

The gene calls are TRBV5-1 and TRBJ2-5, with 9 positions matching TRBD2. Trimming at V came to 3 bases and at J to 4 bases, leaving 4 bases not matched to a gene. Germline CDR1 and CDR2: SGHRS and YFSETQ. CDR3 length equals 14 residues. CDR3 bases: TGCGCCAGCAGCTCCTCTAGCGGGGTAGAGACCCAGTACTTC. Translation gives CASSSSSGVETQYF.

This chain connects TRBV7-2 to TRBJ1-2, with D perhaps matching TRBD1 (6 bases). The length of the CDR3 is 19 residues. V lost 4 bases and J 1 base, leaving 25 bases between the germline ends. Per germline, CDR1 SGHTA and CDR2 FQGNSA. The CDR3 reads CASSYHSGDNWGFNYGYTF. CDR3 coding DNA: TGTGCCAGCAGCTACCACTCAGGGGACAACTGGGGGTTTAACTATGGCTACACCTTC.

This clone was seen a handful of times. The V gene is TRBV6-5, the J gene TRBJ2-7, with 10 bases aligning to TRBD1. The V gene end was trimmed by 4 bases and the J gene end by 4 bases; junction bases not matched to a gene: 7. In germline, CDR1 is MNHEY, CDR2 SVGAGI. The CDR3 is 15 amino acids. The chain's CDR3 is CASSSPGQGFYEQYF. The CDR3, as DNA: TGTGCCAGCAGTTCTCCGGGACAGGGGTTTTACGAGCAGTACTTC.

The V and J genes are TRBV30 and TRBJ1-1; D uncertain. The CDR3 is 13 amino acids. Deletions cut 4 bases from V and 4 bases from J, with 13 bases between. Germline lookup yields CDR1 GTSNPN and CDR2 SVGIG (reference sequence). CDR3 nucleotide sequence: TGTGCCTGGATGGCAGATGTTTTCACTGAAGCTTTCTTT. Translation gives CAWMADVFTEAFF.

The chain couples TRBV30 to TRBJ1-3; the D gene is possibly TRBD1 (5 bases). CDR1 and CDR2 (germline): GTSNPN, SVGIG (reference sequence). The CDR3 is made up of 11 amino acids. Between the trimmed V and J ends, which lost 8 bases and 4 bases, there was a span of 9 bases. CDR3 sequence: CARGVGNTIYF. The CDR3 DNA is TGTGCCCGAGGGGTAGGAAACACCATATATTTT.

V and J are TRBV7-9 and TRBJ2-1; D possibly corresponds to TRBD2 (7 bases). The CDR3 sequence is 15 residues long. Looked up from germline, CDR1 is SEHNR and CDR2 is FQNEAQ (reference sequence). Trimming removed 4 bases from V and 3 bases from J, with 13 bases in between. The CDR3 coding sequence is TGTGCCAGCAGCTCGCCGGGGGGCCTCTACAATGAGCAGTTCTTC. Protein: CASSSPGGLYNEQFF.

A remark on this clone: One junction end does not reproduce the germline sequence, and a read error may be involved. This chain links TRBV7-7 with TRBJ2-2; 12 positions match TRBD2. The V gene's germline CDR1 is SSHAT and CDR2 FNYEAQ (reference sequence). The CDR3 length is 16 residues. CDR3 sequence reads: CASSPSSGGDTGELFF. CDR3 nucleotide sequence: TGTGCTAGCAGCCCATCTAGCGGGGGGGACACCGGGGAGCTGTTTTTT.